Shown below are 8 T cell receptor beta chains from a single sample sequenced in a study of CD8 T cells in Susac syndrome. Random-hexamer reverse transcription was applied to about 0.45 to 1 ug RNA. TCRdb analysed the immunoSEQ multiplex PCR reads with MiXCR anew, one entry per CDR3 protein. The profile shows 100,000 to 150,000 distinct CDR3 sequences, over 90% of them singletons. What was sequenced was CD4+ T cells from PBMCs. Receptor source: a human donor in good health.

This sequence joins TRBV2 and TRBJ1-1; the D is unclear. V was pared by 7 bases and J by 1 base, with 16 bases between. Germline V gene sequence: CDR1 SNHLY, CDR2 FYNNEI. CDR3 length equals 15 residues. The CDR3 DNA reads TGTGCCAGCACTACCCTGATTACAGCGAACACTGAAGCTTTCTTT. Translation gives CASTTLITANTEAFF.

This chain connects TRBV3-1 to TRBJ2-5, with TRBD2 matching 9 bases. This CDR3 is built from 17 residues. V dropped 1 base and J dropped 7; count of bases not matched to a gene: 13. Germline CDR1 reads LGHDT; CDR2 reads YNNKEL (reference sequence). CDR3 sequence: CASSQGPPGAGGATQYF. Here the CDR3 DNA reads TGTGCCAGCAGCCAAGGGCCCCCGGGGGCGGGAGGGGCGACCCAGTACTTC.

The genes are TRBV7-2 and TRBJ2-5; D ambiguous. Between the trimmed V and J ends, which lost 6 bases and 4 bases, there was a span of 9 bases. CDR1 and CDR2 (germline): SGHTA, FQGNSA. The CDR3 length is 12 residues. CDR3 in DNA: TGTGCCAGCAGTTTGGTGGCAGAGACCCAGTACTTC. Translated: CASSLVAETQYF. The whole variable domain, filled in from reference TRBV7-2 and TRBJ2-5, reads GAGVSQSPSNKVTEKGKDVELRCDPISGHTALYWYRQSLGQGLEFLIYFQGNSAPDKSGLPSDRFSAERTGGSVSTLTIQRTQQEDSAVYLCASSLVAETQYFGPGTRLLVL.

This chain links TRBV20-1 with TRBJ2-3; 7 nucleotides match TRBD2. J was trimmed by 10 bases and V by 5 bases; bases with no gene match: 18. The CDR3 is 15 amino acids. In germline, CDR1 is DFQATT, CDR2 SNEGSKA (reference sequence). The CDR3: CSAATSLERGGAQYF. As DNA, the CDR3 is TGCAGTGCTGCGACTTCGCTGGAGCGGGGTGGGGCGCAGTATTTT.

The chain recombines TRBV3-1 with TRBJ2-4, with D uncertain. V gave up 0 bases and J gave up 0 bases, with 6 bases separating them. The length of the CDR3 is 15 residues. CDR1 LGHDT and CDR2 YNNKEL come from the germline V gene (reference sequence). The CDR3 protein is CASSQDLVAKNIQYF. Here the CDR3 DNA reads TGTGCCAGCAGCCAAGATTTGGTAGCCAAAAACATTCAGTACTTC.

The chain links TRBV6-5 to TRBJ1-1; D gene uncertain. Germline assignment: CDR1 MNHEY and CDR2 SVGAGI. V was cut by 2 bases and J by 4 bases, with 14 bases left in between. The CDR3 totals 15 residues. CDR3: CASSYTGWFGTEAFF. DNA of the CDR3: TGTGCCAGCAGTTACACCGGGTGGTTTGGCACTGAAGCTTTCTTT.

The genes are TRBV21-1 and TRBJ2-2; the table's D call, TRBD2, has no DNA check behind it. TRBV21-1 is a pseudogene locus. CDR3 size: 15 residues. Written as DNA, the CDR3 is TGTGCCAGCAGGGCCGGACGGCCATCCACCGGGGAGCTGTTTTTT. Translating gives CASRAGRPSTGELFF.

The genes are TRBV3-1 and TRBJ1-5; D unclear. Germline V gives CDR1 LGHDT, CDR2 YNNKEL (reference sequence). The CDR3 extends over 13 amino acids. Deletions cut 0 bases from V and 7 bases from J, with 7 bases between. The CDR3 is CASSQDHGQPQHF. For the CDR3, the DNA is TGTGCCAGCAGCCAAGATCACGGACAGCCCCAGCATTTT. The full variable domain, with the rest looked up from reference TRBV3-1 and TRBJ1-5, is DTAVSQTPKYLVTQMGNDKSIKCEQNLGHDTMYWYKQDSKKFLKIMFSYNNKELIINETVPNRFSPKSPDKAHLNLHINSLELGDSAVYFCASSQDHGQPQHFGDGTRLSIL.